This T cell receptor (beta chain) was sequenced for a study of cytomegalovirus exposure and HLA in healthy donors. Points from the study as a whole: Through in vitro validation, three CMV-associated chains were shown to be specific for CMV antigens. Across donors, sequencing depth was assumed by presence/absence analyses to be roughly uniform. It was around 160 TCR beta chains that were listed as cytomegalovirus-associated. The later analysis indicated that the majority of CMV-associated TCR beta chains appeared HLA-restricted.

This clone occurred once. Its antigen is still unknown. Germline V CDR1 and CDR2: WSHSY, SAAADI. The V gene lost 6 bases and the J gene lost 10 bases, with 18 bases spanning the gap. The CDR3 totals 13 residues. The study ran its PCR with 60 Vbeta and 13 Jbeta primers. The assay was immunoSEQ multiplex PCR, and TCRdb's table has in-frame clones only and misses some. The table lists about 200,000 clones, around 85% of them singletons. This clonotype was obtained from a man aged 50 or older in good health and CMV-seronegative. The rearrangement links TRBV10-2 to TRBJ1-1; D is undetermined. Sequencing was done on a sample of PBMCs. In DNA form, the CDR3 reads TGCGCCAGCAGCGCCCTCAGGCGATTGGCAGCTTTCTTT. The encoded protein is CASSALRRLAAFF.